These T cell receptor beta chains were read from a single sample in a study of blood T cell repertoires in COVID-19. Sequenced by immunoSEQ multiplex PCR; TCRdb stores in-frame clones only, minus some. The sample lists under 150,000 clones, about nine tenths occurring once. Sequenced sample: peripheral blood. These receptors were obtained from a human donor in a cohort sampled during active COVID-19. Both conserved end residues are part of each CDR3. D genes are given only for firm matches. Clone sizes are given selectively: once, few, many, or a class where the clone is expanded.

size: .
V: TRBV5-4
D: .
J: TRBJ1-1
DNA: TGTGCCAGCAGCTTGGGGTCGGGGTCGGCTGAAGCTTTCTTT
CDR3: CASSLGSGSAEAFF

size: .
V: TRBV6-5
D: .
J: TRBJ1-1
DNA: TGTGCCAGCAGTATGGATGGGAGACTCTACACTGAAGCTTTCTTT
CDR3: CASSMDGRLYTEAFF

size: .
V: TRBV2
D: TRBD1
J: TRBJ2-7
DNA: TGTGCCAGCAGCCAACAGGGGTTCTCCTACGAGCAGTACTTC
CDR3: CASSQQGFSYEQYF

size: .
V: TRBV2
D: .
J: TRBJ1-1
DNA: TGTGCCAGCACCCCGGGAGAGAACACTGAAGCTTTCTTT
CDR3: CASTPGENTEAFF

size: .
V: TRBV6-5
D: .
J: TRBJ1-4
DNA: TGTGCCAGCAGTCCCGGAGTTGGAGAAAAACTGTTTTTT
CDR3: CASSPGVGEKLFF

size: .
V: TRBV25-1
D: .
J: TRBJ1-2
DNA: TGTGCCAGCAGTGAACTTACAGGGTCGTGGGGTGGCTACACCTTC
CDR3: CASSELTGSWGGYTF

size: .
V: TRBV3-1/TRBV3-2
D: TRBD1
J: TRBJ1-1
DNA: TGTGCCAGCAGCCGCCGACAGGGGGGAATGGGGACTGAAGCTTTCTTT
CDR3: CASSRRQGGMGTEAFF

size: .
V: TRBV6-5
D: .
J: TRBJ2-1
DNA: TGTGCCAGCAGTTGGACCGGGACTTACAATGAGCAGTTCTTC
CDR3: CASSWTGTYNEQFF

size: .
V: TRBV2
D: TRBD1
J: TRBJ2-3
DNA: TGTGCCAGCAGTAGGACAGGAGGCACAGATACGCAGTATTTT
CDR3: CASSRTGGTDTQYF

size: .
V: TRBV9
D: TRBD2
J: TRBJ2-1
DNA: TGTGCCAGCAGCGCCCCTAGCGGGGGGACCTTCAATGAGCAGTTCTTC
CDR3: CASSAPSGGTFNEQFF

size: .
V: TRBV5-6
D: TRBD1
J: TRBJ1-4
DNA: TGTGCCAGCAGCTCCCGACAGGGGGCTAGTAATGAAAAACTGTTTTTT
CDR3: CASSSRQGASNEKLFF

size: few
V: TRBV5-1
D: .
J: TRBJ2-7
DNA: TGCGCCAGCAGCTTGGTACAGTTCTCCTACGAGCAGTACTTC
CDR3: CASSLVQFSYEQYF

size: .
V: TRBV7-3
D: TRBD1
J: TRBJ2-7
DNA: TGTGCCAGCAGCTTAGCGTCCGGGACAGCTCCATACGAGCAGTACTTC
CDR3: CASSLASGTAPYEQYF

size: .
V: TRBV24-1
D: .
J: TRBJ2-5
DNA: TGTGCCACCAGTGATGCCCGACAGGCGGAGACCCAGTACTTC
CDR3: CATSDARQAETQYF

size: .
V: TRBV6-5
D: .
J: TRBJ1-1
DNA: TGTGCCAGCAGTTCGACAGTTGAAGCTTTCTTT
CDR3: CASSSTVEAFF

size: .
V: TRBV6-4
D: .
J: TRBJ2-3
DNA: TGTGCCAGCAGCCAGGGGATTACTGATACGCAGTATTTT
CDR3: CASSQGITDTQYF

size: .
V: TRBV7-6
D: TRBD2
J: TRBJ2-1
DNA: TGTGCCAGCAGCCACGGACTAGCGGGGGCGCCTGGGAATGAGCAGTTCTTC
CDR3: CASSHGLAGAPGNEQFF

size: .
V: TRBV19
D: .
J: TRBJ1-2
DNA: TGTGCCAGTAGTATCGCTACTAACTATGGCTACACCTTC
CDR3: CASSIATNYGYTF

size: .
V: TRBV7-3
D: .
J: TRBJ1-1
DNA: TGTGCCAGCAGCTTAGCAGGTCAAGGCATGAACACTGAAGCTTTCTTT
CDR3: CASSLAGQGMNTEAFF

size: .
V: TRBV30
D: TRBD1
J: TRBJ2-3
DNA: TGTGCCTGGAGGGGGGACAGGGGACGCACAGATACGCAGTATTTT
CDR3: CAWRGDRGRTDTQYF

size: .
V: TRBV7-8
D: .
J: TRBJ2-7
DNA: TGTGCCAGCAGCAACACAGGGAAAGCCTACGAGCAGTACTTC
CDR3: CASSNTGKAYEQYF

size: .
V: TRBV7-3
D: .
J: TRBJ1-6
DNA: TGTGCCAGCAGCTCCACTGGGGGGAGCGGCTCACCCCTCCACTTT
CDR3: CASSSTGGSGSPLHF

size: .
V: TRBV3-1/TRBV3-2
D: TRBD2
J: TRBJ2-7
DNA: TGTGCCAGCAGCCAGACTAGCGGGCGGATCTACGAGCAGTACTTC
CDR3: CASSQTSGRIYEQYF

size: .
V: TRBV5-6
D: .
J: TRBJ2-5
DNA: TGTGCCAGCAGCTTGGCAGGAGGACAAGAGACCCAGTACTTC
CDR3: CASSLAGGQETQYF

size: .
V: TRBV6-5
D: TRBD1
J: TRBJ1-2
DNA: TGTGCCAGCAGCCGACAGGGGATCGATGGCTACACCTTC
CDR3: CASSRQGIDGYTF

size: .
V: TRBV7-3
D: .
J: TRBJ2-2
DNA: TGTGCCAGCAGCCGGGGGACGGGGGAGCTGTTTTTT
CDR3: CASSRGTGELFF

size: .
V: TRBV3-1/TRBV3-2
D: .
J: TRBJ2-6
DNA: TGTGCCAGCAGCCCCTTCTCTGGGGCCAACGTCCTGACTTTC
CDR3: CASSPFSGANVLTF

size: .
V: TRBV24-1
D: .
J: TRBJ1-6
DNA: TGTGCCACCGCAGGGGACGGTAATTCACCCCTCCACTTT
CDR3: CATAGDGNSPLHF

size: .
V: TRBV6-1
D: TRBD1
J: TRBJ1-4
DNA: TGTGCCAGCAGTGAAAGACAGGGAGTGTTAACTAATGAAAAACTGTTTTTT
CDR3: CASSERQGVLTNEKLFF

size: .
V: TRBV4-2
D: .
J: TRBJ1-2
DNA: TGTGCCAGCAGCCAAGAGAGGGCTCAGGGCTACACCTTC
CDR3: CASSQERAQGYTF

size: .
V: TRBV27
D: TRBD1
J: TRBJ1-1
DNA: TGTGCCAGCAGTTTCTCGGGACAGATGAACACTGAAGCTTTCTTT
CDR3: CASSFSGQMNTEAFF

size: .
V: TRBV14
D: TRBD2
J: TRBJ2-3
DNA: TGTGCCAGCAGCCTACTAGCGGGGGGCGCAGATACGCAGTATTTT
CDR3: CASSLLAGGADTQYF

size: .
V: TRBV30
D: TRBD2
J: TRBJ2-2
DNA: TGTGCCTGGAGTAGGGGAGGGCCCGGGGAGCTGTTTTTT
CDR3: CAWSRGGPGELFF

size: .
V: TRBV2
D: TRBD2
J: TRBJ2-2
DNA: TGTGCCAGCAGTGAAGTCCCGGGACTATCATCCACCGGGGAGCTGTTTTTT
CDR3: CASSEVPGLSSTGELFF